This TCR beta chain stems from a study of Ad26.COV2.S vaccination and SARS-CoV-2 variants. In germline, CDR1 is SQVTM, CDR2 ANQGSEA. The CDR3 runs to 14 residues. Trimming removed 0 bases from V and 3 bases from J, with 11 bases in between. With regard to this clone: What it recognizes is unknown.

Study-wide points: Non-spike TCR breadth was similar in vaccine and placebo recipients. Following vaccination, spike-specific CD8+ and CD4+ T cell responses reportedly exhibited substantial breadth. Vaccinees showed greater spike-specific TCR breadth than placebo recipients.

The assay was immunoSEQ multiplex PCR, and TCRdb's table has in-frame clones only and misses some. This sample carries over 110,000 clones, roughly 89% of them seen once, and the ten largest clones take 4% to 6%. The clonotype was recovered from a human donor who had recovered from COVID-19. The rearrangement uses TRBV29-1 and TRBJ1-1; D may be TRBD1 (5 bases). Sequencing used peripheral blood, obtained after recovery from COVID-19. CDR3 bases: TGCAGCGTTGAAGATCAGGGAAGCCACACTGAAGCTTTCTTT. Its protein product is CSVEDQGSHTEAFF. The entire variable domain, with the rest obtained from reference TRBV29-1 and TRBJ1-1, is as follows: SAVISQKPSRDICQRGTSLTIQCQVDSQVTMMFWYRQQPGQSLTLIATANQGSEATYESGFVIDKFPISRPNLTFSTLTVSNMSPEDSSIYLCSVEDQGSHTEAFFGQGTRLTVV.